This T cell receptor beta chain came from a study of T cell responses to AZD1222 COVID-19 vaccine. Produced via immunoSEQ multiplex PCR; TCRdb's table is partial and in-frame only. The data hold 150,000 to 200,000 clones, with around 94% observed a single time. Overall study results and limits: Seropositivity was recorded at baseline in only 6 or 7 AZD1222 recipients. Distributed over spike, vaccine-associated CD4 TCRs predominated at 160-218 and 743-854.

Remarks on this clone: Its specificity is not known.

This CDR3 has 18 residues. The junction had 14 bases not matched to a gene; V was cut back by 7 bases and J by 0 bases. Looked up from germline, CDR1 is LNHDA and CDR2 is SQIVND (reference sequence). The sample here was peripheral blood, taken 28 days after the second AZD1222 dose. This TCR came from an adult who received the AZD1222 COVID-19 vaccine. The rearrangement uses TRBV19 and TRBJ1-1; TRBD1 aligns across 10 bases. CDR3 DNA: TGTGCCAGTAACAAAGAGGACAGGGGGAGGTGGATGAACACTGAAGCTTTCTTT. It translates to CASNKEDRGRWMNTEAFF.